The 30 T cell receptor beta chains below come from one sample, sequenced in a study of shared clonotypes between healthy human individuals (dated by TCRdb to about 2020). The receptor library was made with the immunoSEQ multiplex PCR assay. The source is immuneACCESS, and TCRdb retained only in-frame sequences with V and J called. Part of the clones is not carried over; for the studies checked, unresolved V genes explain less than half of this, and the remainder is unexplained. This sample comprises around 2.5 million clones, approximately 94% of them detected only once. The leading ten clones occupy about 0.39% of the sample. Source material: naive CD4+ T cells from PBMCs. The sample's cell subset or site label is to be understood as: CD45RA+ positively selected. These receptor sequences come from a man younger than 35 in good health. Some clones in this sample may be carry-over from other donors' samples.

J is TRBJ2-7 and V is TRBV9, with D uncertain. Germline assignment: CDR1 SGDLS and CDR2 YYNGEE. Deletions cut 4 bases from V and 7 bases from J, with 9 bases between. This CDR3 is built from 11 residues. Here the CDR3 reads CASSTSTEQYF. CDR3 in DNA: TGTGCCAGCAGCACGAGCACTGAGCAGTACTTC.

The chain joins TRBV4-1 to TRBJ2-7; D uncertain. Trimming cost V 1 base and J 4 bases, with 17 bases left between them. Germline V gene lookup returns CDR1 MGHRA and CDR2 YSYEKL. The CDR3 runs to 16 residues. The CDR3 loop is CASSQVDSDRIYEQYF. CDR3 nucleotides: TGCGCCAGCAGCCAAGTTGACTCGGATAGAATTTACGAGCAGTACTTC.

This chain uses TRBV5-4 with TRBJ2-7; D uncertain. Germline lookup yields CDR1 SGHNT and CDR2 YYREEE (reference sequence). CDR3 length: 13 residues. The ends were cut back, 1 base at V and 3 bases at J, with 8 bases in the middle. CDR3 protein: CASSLLQDYEQYF. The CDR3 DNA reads TGTGCCAGCAGCTTGTTGCAGGACTACGAGCAGTACTTC.

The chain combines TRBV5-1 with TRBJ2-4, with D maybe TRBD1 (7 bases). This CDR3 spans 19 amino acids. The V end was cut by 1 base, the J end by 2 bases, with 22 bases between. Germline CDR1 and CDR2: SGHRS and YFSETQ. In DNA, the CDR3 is TGCGCCAGCAGCTTGTTTAGTAAGACCAGGGGGGACACCAAAAACATTCAGTACTTC. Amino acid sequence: CASSLFSKTRGDTKNIQYF.

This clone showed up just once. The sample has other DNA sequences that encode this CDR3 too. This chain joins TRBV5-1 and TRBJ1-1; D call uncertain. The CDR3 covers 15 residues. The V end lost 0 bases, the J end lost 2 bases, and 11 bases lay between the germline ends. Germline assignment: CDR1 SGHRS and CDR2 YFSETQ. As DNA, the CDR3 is TGCGCCAGCAGCTTGGTGGCGGGGAGCAACACTGAAGCTTTCTTT. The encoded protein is CASSLVAGSNTEAFF.

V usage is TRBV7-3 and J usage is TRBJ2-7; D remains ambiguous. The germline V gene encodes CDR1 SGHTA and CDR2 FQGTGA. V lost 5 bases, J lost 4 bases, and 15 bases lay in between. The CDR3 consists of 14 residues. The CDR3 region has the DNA TGTGCCAGCAGCCTGATGCTAGGTCCTTACGAGCAGTACTTC. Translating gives CASSLMLGPYEQYF.

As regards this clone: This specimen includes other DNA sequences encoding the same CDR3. CDR3 protein: CASGTGVPYEQYF. The CDR3 DNA sequence: TGTGCCAGTGGGACAGGGGTTCCCTACGAGCAGTACTTC. This sequence joins TRBV28 and TRBJ2-7; 10 bases align to TRBD1. The J segment lost 2 bases and the V segment lost 9 bases, leaving 4 bases of the junction unmatched. This CDR3 is built from 13 residues. Germline V CDR1 and CDR2: MDHEN, SYDVKM. Filled out from reference TRBV28 and TRBJ2-7, the complete variable domain reads DVKVTQSSRYLVKRTGEKVFLECVQDMDHENMFWYRQDPGLGLRLIYFSYDVKMKEKGDIPEGYSVSREKKERFSLILESASTNQTSMYLCASGTGVPYEQYFGPGTRLTVT.

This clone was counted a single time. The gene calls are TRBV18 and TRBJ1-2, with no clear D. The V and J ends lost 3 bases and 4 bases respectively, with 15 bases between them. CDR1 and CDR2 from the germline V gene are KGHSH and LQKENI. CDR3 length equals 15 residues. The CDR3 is CASSPAIGQSYGYTF. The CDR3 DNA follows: TGTGCCAGCTCACCGGCGATAGGGCAAAGCTATGGCTACACCTTC.

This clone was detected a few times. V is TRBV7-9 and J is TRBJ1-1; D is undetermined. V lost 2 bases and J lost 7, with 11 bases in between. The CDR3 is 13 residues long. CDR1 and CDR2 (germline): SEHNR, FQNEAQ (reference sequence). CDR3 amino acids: CASSLLVAGEAFF. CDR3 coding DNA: TGTGCCAGCAGCTTATTAGTGGCAGGTGAAGCTTTCTTT. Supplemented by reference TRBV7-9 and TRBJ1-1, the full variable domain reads DTGVSQNPRHKITKRGQNVTFRCDPISEHNRLYWYRQTLGQGPEFLTYFQNEAQLEKSRLLSDRFSAERPKGSFSTLEIQRTEQGDSAMYLCASSLLVAGEAFFGQGTRLTVV.

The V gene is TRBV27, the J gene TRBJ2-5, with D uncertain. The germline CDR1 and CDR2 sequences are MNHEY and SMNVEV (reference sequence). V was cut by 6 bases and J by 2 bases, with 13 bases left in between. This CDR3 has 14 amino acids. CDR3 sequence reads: CASSRMGSQETQYF. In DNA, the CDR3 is TGTGCCAGCAGCCGAATGGGGTCGCAAGAGACCCAGTACTTC.

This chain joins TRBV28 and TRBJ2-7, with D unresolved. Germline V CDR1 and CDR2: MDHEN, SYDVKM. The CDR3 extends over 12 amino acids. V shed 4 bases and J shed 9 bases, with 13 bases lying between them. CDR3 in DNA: TGTGCCAGCAGTTCATCCAGGACCGGGCAGTACTTC. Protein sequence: CASSSSRTGQYF.

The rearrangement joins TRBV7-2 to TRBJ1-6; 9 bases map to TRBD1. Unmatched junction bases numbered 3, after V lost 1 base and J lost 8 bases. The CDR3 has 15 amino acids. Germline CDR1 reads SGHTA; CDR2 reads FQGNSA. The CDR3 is CASSLGGTGYSPLHF. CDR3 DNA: TGTGCCAGCAGCTTAGGGGGGACAGGGTATTCACCCCTCCACTTT.

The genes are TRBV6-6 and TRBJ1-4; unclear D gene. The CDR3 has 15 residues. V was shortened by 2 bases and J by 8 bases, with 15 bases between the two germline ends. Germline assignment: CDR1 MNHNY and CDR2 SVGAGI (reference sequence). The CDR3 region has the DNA TGTGCCAGCAGTTACGCCGGTACGGTCGGAGAAAAACTGTTTTTT. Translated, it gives CASSYAGTVGEKLFF.

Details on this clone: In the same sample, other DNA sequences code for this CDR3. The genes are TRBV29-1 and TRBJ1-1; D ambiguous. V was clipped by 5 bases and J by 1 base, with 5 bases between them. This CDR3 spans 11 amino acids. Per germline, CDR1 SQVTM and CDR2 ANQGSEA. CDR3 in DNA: TGCAGCGTTCTCGGGAACACTGAAGCTTTCTTT. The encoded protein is CSVLGNTEAFF.

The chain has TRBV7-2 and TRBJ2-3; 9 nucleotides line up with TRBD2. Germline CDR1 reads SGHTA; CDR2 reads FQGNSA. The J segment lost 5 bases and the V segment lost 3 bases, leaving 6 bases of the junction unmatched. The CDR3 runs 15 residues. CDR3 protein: CASSFAGGQGDTQYF. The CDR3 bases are TGTGCCAGCAGCTTTGCGGGAGGGCAGGGAGATACGCAGTATTTT.

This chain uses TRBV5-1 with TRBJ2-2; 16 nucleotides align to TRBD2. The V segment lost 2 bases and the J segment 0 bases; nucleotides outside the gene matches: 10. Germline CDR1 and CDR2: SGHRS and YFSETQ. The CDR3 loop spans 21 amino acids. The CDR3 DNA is TGCGCCAGCAGCTTTTACCCTCCGGGACTAGCGGGAGGGACGAACACCGGGGAGCTGTTTTTT. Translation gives CASSFYPPGLAGGTNTGELFF.

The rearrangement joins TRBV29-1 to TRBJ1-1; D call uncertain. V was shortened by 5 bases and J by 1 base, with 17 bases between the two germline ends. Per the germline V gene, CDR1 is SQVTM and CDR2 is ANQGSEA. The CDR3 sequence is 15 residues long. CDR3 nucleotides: TGCAGCGTTACTGAGATGAAGTTCGGGAACACTGAAGCTTTCTTT. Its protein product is CSVTEMKFGNTEAFF. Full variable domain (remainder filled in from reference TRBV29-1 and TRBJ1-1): SAVISQKPSRDICQRGTSLTIQCQVDSQVTMMFWYRQQPGQSLTLIATANQGSEATYESGFVIDKFPISRPNLTFSTLTVSNMSPEDSSIYLCSVTEMKFGNTEAFFGQGTRLTVV.

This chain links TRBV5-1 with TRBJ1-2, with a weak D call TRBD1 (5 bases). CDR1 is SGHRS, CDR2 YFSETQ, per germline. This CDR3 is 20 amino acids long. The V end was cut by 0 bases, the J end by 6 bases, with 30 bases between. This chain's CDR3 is CASSLVARANSTSRGNGYTF. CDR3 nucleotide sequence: TGCGCCAGCAGCTTGGTAGCCAGGGCCAATTCAACATCTAGGGGTAATGGCTACACCTTC.

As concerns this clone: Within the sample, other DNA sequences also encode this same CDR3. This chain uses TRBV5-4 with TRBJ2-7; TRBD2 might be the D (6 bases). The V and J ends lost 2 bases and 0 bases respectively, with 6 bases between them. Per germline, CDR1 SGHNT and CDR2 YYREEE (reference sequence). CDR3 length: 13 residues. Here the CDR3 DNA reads TGTGCCAGCAGCTTCGGGGGCTCCTACGAGCAGTACTTC. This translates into CASSFGGSYEQYF.

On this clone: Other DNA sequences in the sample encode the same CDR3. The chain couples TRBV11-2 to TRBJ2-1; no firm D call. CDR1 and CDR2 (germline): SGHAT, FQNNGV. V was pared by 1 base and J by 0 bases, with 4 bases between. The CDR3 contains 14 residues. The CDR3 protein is CASSLVGSYNEQFF. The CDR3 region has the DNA TGTGCCAGCAGCTTAGTTGGCTCCTACAATGAGCAGTTCTTC.

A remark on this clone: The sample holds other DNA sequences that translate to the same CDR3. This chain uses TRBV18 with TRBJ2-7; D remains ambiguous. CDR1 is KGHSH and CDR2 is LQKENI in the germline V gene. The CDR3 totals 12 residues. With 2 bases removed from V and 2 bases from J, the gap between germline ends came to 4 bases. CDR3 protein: CASSPKTYEQYF. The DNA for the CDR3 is TGTGCCAGCTCACCAAAGACCTACGAGCAGTACTTC.

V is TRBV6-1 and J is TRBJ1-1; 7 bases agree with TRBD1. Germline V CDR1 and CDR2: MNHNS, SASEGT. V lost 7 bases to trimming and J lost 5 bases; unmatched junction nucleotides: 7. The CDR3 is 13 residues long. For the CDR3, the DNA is TGTGCCAGCACCCTCAGGGGGTGGACTGAAGCTTTCTTT. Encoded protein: CASTLRGWTEAFF.

CDR3: CASSPTGVGQPQHF. In nucleotides, the CDR3 is TGCGCCAGCAGCCCTACAGGGGTTGGTCAGCCCCAGCATTTT. V usage is TRBV5-1 and J usage is TRBJ1-5, with 7 bases aligning to TRBD1. The CDR3 consists of 14 residues. The V segment lost 4 bases and the J segment 6 bases; nucleotides outside the gene matches: 7. CDR1 and CDR2 from the germline V gene are SGHRS and YFSETQ.

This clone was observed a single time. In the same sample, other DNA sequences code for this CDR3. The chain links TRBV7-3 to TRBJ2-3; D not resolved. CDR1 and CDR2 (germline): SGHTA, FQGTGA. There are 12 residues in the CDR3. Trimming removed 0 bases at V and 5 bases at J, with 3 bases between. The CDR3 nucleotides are TGTGCCAGCAGCTTAACGGGAGATACGCAGTATTTT. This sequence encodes CASSLTGDTQYF.

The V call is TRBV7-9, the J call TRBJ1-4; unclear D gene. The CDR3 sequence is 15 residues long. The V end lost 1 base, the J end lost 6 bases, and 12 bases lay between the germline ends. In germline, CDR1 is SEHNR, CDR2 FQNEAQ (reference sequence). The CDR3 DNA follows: TGTGCCAGCAGCTTAGGGAGCCAGCACGATGAAAAACTGTTTTTT. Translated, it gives CASSLGSQHDEKLFF.

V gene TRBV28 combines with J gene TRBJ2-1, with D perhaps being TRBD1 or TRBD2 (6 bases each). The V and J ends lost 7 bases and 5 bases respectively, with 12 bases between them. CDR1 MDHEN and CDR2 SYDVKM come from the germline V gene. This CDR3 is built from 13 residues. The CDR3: CASISGANNEQFF. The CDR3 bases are TGTGCCAGCATTTCGGGGGCTAACAATGAGCAGTTCTTC.

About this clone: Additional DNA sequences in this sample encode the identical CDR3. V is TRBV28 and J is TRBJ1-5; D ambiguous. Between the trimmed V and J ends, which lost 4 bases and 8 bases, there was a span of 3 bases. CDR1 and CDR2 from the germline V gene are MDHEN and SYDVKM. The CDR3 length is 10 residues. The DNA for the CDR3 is TGTGCCAGCAGTTCGGAGCCCCAGCATTTT. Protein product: CASSSEPQHF.

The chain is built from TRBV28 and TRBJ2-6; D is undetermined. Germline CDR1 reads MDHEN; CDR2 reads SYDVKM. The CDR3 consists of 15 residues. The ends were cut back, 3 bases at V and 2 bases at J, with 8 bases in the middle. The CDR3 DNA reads TGTGCCAGCAGTTTGGTTCCGGCTGGGGCCAACGTCCTGACTTTC. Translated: CASSLVPAGANVLTF.

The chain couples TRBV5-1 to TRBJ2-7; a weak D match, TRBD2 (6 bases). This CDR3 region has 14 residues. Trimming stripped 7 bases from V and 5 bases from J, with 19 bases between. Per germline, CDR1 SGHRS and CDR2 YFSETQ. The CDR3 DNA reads TGCGCCAGCTCTCGGGGCGGGATGGTCGACGAGCAGTACTTC. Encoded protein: CASSRGGMVDEQYF.

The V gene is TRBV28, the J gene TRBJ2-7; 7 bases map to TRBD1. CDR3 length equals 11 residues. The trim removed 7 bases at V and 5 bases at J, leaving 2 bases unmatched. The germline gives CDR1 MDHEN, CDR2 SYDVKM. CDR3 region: CASNRGHEQYF. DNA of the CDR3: TGTGCCAGCAACAGGGGACACGAGCAGTACTTC.